This entry lists 13 T cell receptor beta chains sequenced from one sample in a study of graft-versus-host responses after intestinal transplantation. TCRdb's copy holds only in-frame clones and misses some; the assay was immunoSEQ multiplex PCR. The sample yields nearly 20,000 clones, approximately 89% seen once. The starting material was PBMCs, obtained less than 240 days after intestinal transplant. The receptors shown here come from a human patient who received an intestinal transplant, so some T cells may come from the graft donor.

The rearrangement joins TRBV7-3 to TRBJ2-7, with D possibly TRBD2 on 5 matching bases. V lost 2 bases and J 6 bases, leaving 8 bases between the germline ends. In germline, CDR1 is SGHTA, CDR2 FQGTGA. The CDR3 has 12 amino acids. For the CDR3, the DNA is TGTGCCAGCAGCTTAGTGGACTTCGAGCAGTACTTC. It yields the protein CASSLVDFEQYF.

DNA for the CDR3: TGTGCCATCAGCGGGGGCAGGGGAGGGAATGAGCAGTTCTTC. Translated, it gives CAISGGRGGNEQFF. V gene TRBV10-3 combines with J gene TRBJ2-1; D is possibly TRBD2 (7 bases). Trimming took 6 bases from V and 7 from J, leaving 16 bases between them. The V gene's germline CDR1 is ENHRY and CDR2 SYGVKD. The CDR3 has 14 amino acids.

The chain recombines TRBV11-3 with TRBJ2-1, with D maybe TRBD2 (5 bases). Germline CDR1 reads SGHNT; CDR2 reads YENEEA. The germline V and J ends were trimmed by 5 bases and 8 bases, with 16 bases remaining between them. There are 14 residues in the CDR3. CDR3 in DNA: TGTGCCAGCAGCCCCTTGGTGGGGAGCGATGAGCAGTTCTTC. It yields the protein CASSPLVGSDEQFF.

The chain joins TRBV7-9 to TRBJ2-5; TRBD2 matches 9 bases. CDR1 is SEHNR and CDR2 is FQNEAQ in the germline V gene (reference sequence). Unmatched junction bases numbered 5, after V lost 2 bases and J lost 4 bases. The CDR3 runs to 15 residues. The CDR3 sequence: CASSLTLAGLETQYF. CDR3 bases: TGTGCCAGCAGCTTAACCCTAGCGGGGTTAGAGACCCAGTACTTC.

This clone was counted a few times. The V call is TRBV27, the J call TRBJ2-7; D not resolved. The CDR3 has 13 residues. Germline assignment: CDR1 MNHEY and CDR2 SMNVEV (reference sequence). Deletions cut 2 bases from V and 1 base from J, with 6 bases between. The chain's CDR3 is CASSLTKSYEQYF. CDR3 DNA: TGTGCCAGCAGTTTAACTAAATCCTACGAGCAGTACTTC.

The chain is built from TRBV9 and TRBJ2-7, with 12 positions matching TRBD2. The germline gives CDR1 SGDLS, CDR2 YYNGEE. V gave up 2 bases and J gave up 1 base; unmatched junction bases: 4. CDR3 size: 16 residues. The CDR3 nucleotides are TGTGCCAGCAGCGTTTCTACTAGCGGGGGGTCCTACGAGCAGTACTTC. This encodes CASSVSTSGGSYEQYF.

The V and J genes are TRBV7-2 and TRBJ2-3; D is tentatively TRBD1 or TRBD2 (5 bases each). With 1 base removed from V and 0 bases from J, the gap between germline ends came to 8 bases. This CDR3 is 15 amino acids long. CDR1 and CDR2 (germline): SGHTA, FQGNSA. The CDR3 here is CASSLGGYSTDTQYF. Here the CDR3 DNA reads TGTGCCAGCAGCTTAGGGGGGTATAGCACAGATACGCAGTATTTT.

The chain has TRBV7-8 and TRBJ2-5, with 7 bases matching TRBD1. The end of the DNA aligns better with TRBJ2-7, so the J call may be wrong. Germline V gene lookup returns CDR1 SGHVS and CDR2 FQNEAQ. This CDR3 is built from 14 residues. CDR3 nucleotide sequence: TGTGCCAGCAGCTCCCAGACAGGGACCTACGAGCAGTACTTC. Its translation is CASSSQTGTYEQYF.

The gene calls are TRBV7-9 and TRBJ2-7; TRBD2 aligns across 8 bases. With V trimmed by 5 bases and J by 3 bases, 12 bases remained unmatched. The germline gives CDR1 SEHNR, CDR2 FQNEAQ (reference sequence). The CDR3 extends over 16 amino acids. The DNA of the CDR3 is TGTGCCAGCAGCCCCGGGGGGGCACAGACAATCTACGAGCAGTACTTC. It encodes CASSPGGAQTIYEQYF.

The rearrangement uses TRBV25-1 and TRBJ1-5, with 7 bases aligning to TRBD1. Trimming took 4 bases from V and 5 from J; bases not matched to a gene: 2. This CDR3 is built from 13 residues. The germline gives CDR1 MGHDK, CDR2 SYGVNS. The CDR3 loop reads CASSAQGDQPQHF. Written as DNA, the CDR3 is TGTGCCAGCAGTGCCCAGGGGGATCAGCCCCAGCATTTT.

This chain uses TRBV5-1 with TRBJ2-3; 12 bases map to TRBD1. The CDR3 totals 16 residues. V shed 4 bases, J shed 3 bases, and the junction held 6 bases outside the gene matches. Per the germline V gene, CDR1 is SGHRS and CDR2 is YFSETQ. In nucleotides, the CDR3 is TGCGCCAGCAGCCCGGGACAGGGGGCTGGGACAGATACGCAGTATTTT. It translates to CASSPGQGAGTDTQYF.

This clone was observed a single time. The genes are TRBV19 and TRBJ2-2; 7 bases are shared with TRBD1. Germline CDR1 is LNHDA and CDR2 is SQIVND (reference sequence). The CDR3 is 17 amino acids. With 2 bases clipped from V and 1 base from J, the junction kept 7 bases outside the gene matches. The CDR3 reads CASSINLGTENTGELFF. CDR3 nucleotides: TGTGCCAGTAGTATAAATCTCGGGACAGAGAACACCGGGGAGCTGTTTTTT.

This chain uses TRBV7-6 with TRBJ2-7; D is possibly TRBD1 (5 bases). CDR1 and CDR2 (germline): SGHVS, FNYEAQ. The CDR3 runs to 14 residues. The V and J ends lost 3 bases and 5 bases respectively, with 14 bases between them. The CDR3: CASSFQGNLDEQYF. In DNA, the CDR3 is TGTGCCAGCAGCTTCCAGGGAAATCTGGACGAGCAGTACTTC. The full variable domain, its missing parts supplied by reference TRBV7-6 and TRBJ2-7, is GAGVSQSPRYKVTKRGQDVALRCDPISGHVSLYWYRQALGQGPEFLTYFNYEAQQDKSGLPNDRFSAERPEGSISTLTIQRTEQRDSAMYRCASSFQGNLDEQYFGPGTRLTVT.